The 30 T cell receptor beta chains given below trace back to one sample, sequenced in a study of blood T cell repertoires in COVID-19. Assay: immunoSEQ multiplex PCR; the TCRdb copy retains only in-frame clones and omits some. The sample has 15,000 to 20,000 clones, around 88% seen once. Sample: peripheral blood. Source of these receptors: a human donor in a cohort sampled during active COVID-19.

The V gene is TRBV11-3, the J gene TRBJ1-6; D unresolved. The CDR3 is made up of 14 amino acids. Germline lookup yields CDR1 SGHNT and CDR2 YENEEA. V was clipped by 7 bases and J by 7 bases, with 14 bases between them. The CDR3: CASKGLGVNSPLHF. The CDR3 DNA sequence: TGTGCCAGCAAAGGACTCGGGGTGAATTCACCCCTCCACTTT.

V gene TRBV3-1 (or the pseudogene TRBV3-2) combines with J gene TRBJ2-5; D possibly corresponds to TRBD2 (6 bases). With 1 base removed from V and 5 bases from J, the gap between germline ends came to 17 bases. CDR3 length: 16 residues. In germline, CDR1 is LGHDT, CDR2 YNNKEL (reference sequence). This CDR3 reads CASSQVETGAGETQYF. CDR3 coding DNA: TGTGCCAGCAGCCAAGTTGAAACGGGAGCGGGTGAGACCCAGTACTTC.

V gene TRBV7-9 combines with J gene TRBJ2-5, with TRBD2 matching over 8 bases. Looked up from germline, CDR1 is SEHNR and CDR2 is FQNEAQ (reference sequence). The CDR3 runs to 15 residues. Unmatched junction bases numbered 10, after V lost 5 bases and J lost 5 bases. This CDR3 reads CASSTSGLGGETQYF. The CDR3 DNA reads TGTGCCAGCAGCACTAGCGGCCTCGGGGGGGAGACCCAGTACTTC. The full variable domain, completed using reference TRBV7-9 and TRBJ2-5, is DTGVSQNPRHKITKRGQNVTFRCDPISEHNRLYWYRQTLGQGPEFLTYFQNEAQLEKSRLLSDRFSAERPKGSFSTLEIQRTEQGDSAMYLCASSTSGLGGETQYFGPGTRLLVL.

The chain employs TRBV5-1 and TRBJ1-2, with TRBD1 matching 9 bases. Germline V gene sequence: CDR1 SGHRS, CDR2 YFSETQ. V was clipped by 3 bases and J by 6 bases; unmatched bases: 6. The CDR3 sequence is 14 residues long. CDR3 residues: CASSSDGQGNGYTF. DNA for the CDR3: TGCGCCAGCAGCTCAGATGGACAGGGGAATGGCTACACCTTC.

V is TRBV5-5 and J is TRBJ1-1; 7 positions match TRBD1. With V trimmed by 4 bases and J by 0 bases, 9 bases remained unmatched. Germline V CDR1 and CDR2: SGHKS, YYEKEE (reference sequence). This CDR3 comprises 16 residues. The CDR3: CASSIGTDFMNTEAFF. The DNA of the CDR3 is TGTGCCAGCAGCATCGGGACAGATTTCATGAACACTGAAGCTTTCTTT.

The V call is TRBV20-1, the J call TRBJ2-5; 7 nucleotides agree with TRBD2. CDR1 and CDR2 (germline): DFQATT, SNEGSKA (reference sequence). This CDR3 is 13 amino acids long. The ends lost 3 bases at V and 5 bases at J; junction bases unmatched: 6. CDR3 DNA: TGCAGTGCTAGTAAGACTAGCTTGGAGACCCAGTACTTC. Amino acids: CSASKTSLETQYF.

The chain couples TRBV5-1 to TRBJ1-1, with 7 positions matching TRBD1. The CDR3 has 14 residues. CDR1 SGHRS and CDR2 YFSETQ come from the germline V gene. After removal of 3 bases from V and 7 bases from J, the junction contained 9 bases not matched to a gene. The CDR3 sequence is CASSWYTRDSEAFF. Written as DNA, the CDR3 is TGCGCCAGCAGCTGGTATACCCGGGACAGTGAAGCTTTCTTT.

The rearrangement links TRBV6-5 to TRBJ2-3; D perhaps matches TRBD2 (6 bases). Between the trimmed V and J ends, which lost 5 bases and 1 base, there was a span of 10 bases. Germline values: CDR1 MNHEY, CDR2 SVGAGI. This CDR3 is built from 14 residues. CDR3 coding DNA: TGTGCCAGCAGTCGGGGGTTGGGCACAGATACGCAGTATTTT. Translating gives CASSRGLGTDTQYF.

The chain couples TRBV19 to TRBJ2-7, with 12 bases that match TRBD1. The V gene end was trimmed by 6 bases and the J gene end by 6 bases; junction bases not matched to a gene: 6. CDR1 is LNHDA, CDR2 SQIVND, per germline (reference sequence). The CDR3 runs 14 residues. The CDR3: CASSSPGQGAEQYF. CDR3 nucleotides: TGTGCCAGTAGCAGCCCGGGACAGGGGGCCGAGCAGTACTTC.

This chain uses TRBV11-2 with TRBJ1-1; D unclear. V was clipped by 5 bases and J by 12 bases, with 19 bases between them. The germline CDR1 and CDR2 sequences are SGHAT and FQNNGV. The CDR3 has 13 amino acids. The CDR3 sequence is CASSVGRVGRTFF. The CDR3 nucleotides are TGTGCCAGCAGCGTGGGGAGGGTGGGGAGAACTTTCTTT. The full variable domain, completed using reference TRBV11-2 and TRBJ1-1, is EAGVAQSPRYKIIEKRQSVAFWCNPISGHATLYWYQQILGQGPKLLIQFQNNGVVDDSQLPKDRFSAERLKGVDSTLKIQPAKLEDSAVYLCASSVGRVGRTFFGQGTRLTVV.

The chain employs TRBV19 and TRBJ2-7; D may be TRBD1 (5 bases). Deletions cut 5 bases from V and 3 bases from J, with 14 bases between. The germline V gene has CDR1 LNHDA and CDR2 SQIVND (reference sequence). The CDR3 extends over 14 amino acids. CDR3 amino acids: CASSELQGGYEQYF. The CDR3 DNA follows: TGTGCCAGTAGTGAATTGCAGGGTGGCTACGAGCAGTACTTC.

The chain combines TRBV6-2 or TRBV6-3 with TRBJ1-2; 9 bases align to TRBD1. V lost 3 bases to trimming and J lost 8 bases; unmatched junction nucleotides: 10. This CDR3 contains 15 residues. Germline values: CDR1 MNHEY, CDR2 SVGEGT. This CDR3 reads CASSYRQGDVRGYTF. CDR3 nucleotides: TGTGCCAGCAGTTATCGACAGGGGGACGTCAGAGGCTACACCTTC.

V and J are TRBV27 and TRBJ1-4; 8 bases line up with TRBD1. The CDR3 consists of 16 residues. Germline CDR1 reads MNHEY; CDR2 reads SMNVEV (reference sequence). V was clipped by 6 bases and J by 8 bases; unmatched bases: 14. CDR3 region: CASSDSPGGVGEKLFF. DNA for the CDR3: TGTGCCAGCAGCGATTCCCCAGGGGGCGTTGGGGAAAAACTGTTTTTT.

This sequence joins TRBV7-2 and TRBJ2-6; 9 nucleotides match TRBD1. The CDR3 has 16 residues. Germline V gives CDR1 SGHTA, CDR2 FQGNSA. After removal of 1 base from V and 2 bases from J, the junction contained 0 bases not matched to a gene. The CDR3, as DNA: TGTGCCAGCAGCTTAGGACAGGGGGCTGGGGCCAACGTCCTGACTTTC. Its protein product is CASSLGQGAGANVLTF.

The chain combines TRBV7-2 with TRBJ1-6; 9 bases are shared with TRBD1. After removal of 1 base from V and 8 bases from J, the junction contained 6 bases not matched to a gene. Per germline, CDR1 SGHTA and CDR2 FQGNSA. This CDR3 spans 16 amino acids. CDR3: CASSLGTGALHSPLHF. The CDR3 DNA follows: TGTGCCAGCAGCTTAGGGACAGGGGCCCTACATTCACCCCTCCACTTT.

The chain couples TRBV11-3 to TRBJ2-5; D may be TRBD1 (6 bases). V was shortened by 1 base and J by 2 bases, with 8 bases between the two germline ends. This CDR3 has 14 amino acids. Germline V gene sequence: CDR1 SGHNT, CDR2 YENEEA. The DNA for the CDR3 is TGTGCCAGCAGCTTAGTCCAGGGGCAAGAGACCCAGTACTTC. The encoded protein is CASSLVQGQETQYF.

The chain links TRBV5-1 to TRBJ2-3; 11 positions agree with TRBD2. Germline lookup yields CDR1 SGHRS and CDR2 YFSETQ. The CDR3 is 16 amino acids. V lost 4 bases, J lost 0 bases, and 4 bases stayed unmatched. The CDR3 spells CASSQGLAESTDTQYF. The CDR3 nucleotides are TGCGCCAGCAGCCAGGGACTAGCGGAAAGCACAGATACGCAGTATTTT.

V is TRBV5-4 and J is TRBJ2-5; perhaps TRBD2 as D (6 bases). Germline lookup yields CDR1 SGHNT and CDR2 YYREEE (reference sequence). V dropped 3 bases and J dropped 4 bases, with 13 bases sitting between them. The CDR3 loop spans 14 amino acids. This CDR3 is CASSSNGGVETQYF. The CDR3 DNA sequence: TGTGCCAGCAGCTCTAATGGCGGGGTAGAGACCCAGTACTTC.

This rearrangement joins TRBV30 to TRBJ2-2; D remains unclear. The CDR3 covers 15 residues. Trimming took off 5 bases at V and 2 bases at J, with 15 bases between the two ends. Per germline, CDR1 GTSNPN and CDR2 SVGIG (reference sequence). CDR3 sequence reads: CAWVPMLINTGELFF. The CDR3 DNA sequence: TGTGCCTGGGTGCCTATGCTGATTAACACCGGGGAGCTGTTTTTT.

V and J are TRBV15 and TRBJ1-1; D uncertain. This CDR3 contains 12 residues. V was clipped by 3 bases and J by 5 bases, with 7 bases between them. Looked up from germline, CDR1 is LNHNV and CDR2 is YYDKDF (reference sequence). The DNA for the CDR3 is TGTGCCACCAGCAGGTACGGGACTGAAGCTTTCTTT. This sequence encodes CATSRYGTEAFF.

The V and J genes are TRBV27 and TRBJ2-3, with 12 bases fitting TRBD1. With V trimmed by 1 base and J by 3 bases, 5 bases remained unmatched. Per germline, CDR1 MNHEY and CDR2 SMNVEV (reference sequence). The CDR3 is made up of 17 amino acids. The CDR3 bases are TGTGCCAGCAGTTTATGGCCGGGACAGGGGGCGACAGATACGCAGTATTTT. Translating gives CASSLWPGQGATDTQYF.

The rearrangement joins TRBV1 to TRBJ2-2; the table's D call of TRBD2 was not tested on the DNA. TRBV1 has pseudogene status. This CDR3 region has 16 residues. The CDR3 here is CTSSQDCSGGTGELFF. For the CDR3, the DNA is TGCACCAGCAGCCAAGATTGCTCCGGCGGCACCGGGGAGCTGTTTTTT.

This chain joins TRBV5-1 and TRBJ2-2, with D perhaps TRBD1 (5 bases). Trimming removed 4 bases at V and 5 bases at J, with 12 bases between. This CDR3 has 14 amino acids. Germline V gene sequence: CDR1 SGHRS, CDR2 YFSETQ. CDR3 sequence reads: CASSTRQLTGELFF. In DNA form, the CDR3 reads TGCGCCAGCAGCACCCGACAGTTAACCGGGGAGCTGTTTTTT.

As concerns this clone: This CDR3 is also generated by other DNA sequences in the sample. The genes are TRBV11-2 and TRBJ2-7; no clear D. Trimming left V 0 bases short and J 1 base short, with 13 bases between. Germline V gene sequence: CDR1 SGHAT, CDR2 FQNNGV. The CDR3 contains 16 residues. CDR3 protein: CASSLDSSSSSYEQYF. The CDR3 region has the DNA TGTGCCAGCAGCTTAGATTCTAGTAGTTCTTCCTACGAGCAGTACTTC.

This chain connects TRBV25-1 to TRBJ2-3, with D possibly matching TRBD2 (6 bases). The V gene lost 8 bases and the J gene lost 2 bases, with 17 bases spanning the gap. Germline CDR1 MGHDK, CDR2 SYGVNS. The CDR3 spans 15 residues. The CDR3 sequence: CASSPGGRDTDTQYF. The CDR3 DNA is TGTGCCAGCTCCCCCGGGGGAAGGGACACAGATACGCAGTATTTT.

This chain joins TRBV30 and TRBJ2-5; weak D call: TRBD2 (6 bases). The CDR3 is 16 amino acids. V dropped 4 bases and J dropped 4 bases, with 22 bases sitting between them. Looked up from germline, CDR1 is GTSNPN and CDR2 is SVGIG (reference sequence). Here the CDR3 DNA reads TGTGCCTGGATCCCCCCGGGGAGGTATAGTTCAGAGACCCAGTACTTC. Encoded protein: CAWIPPGRYSSETQYF.

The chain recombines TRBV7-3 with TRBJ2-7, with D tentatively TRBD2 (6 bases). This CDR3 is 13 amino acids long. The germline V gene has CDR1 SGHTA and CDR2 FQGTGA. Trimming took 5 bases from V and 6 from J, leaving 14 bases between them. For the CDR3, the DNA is TGTGCCAGCAGCCCGAAGGTGGGGGGCGAGCAGTACTTC. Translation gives CASSPKVGGEQYF.

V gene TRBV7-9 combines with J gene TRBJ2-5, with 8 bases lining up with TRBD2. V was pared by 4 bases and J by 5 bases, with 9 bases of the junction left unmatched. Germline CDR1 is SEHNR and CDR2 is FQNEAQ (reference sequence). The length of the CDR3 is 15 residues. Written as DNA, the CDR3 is TGTGCCAGCAGCTGGGCAAGCGGGGGCACGGAGACCCAGTACTTC. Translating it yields CASSWASGGTETQYF.

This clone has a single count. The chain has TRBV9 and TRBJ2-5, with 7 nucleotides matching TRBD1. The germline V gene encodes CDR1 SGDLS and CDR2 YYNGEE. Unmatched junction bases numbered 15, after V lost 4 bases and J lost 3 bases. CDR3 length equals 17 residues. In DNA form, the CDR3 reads TGTGCCAGCAGCCTTTATGAGACGGTGACAGGGAAAGAGACCCAGTACTTC. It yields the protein CASSLYETVTGKETQYF.

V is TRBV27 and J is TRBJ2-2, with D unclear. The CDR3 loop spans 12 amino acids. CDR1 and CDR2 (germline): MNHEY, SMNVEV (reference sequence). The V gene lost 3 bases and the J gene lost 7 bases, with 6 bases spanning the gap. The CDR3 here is CASSFGGGELFF. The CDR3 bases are TGTGCCAGCAGTTTTGGCGGCGGGGAGCTGTTTTTT.